This T cell receptor beta chain appears in the sequencing data of a study of T-cell memory formation after mild COVID-19. At the level of the study: Each donor largely had its own TCR clusters.

This clonotype was seen only a few times. Its antigen is unknown. Sample barcodes and UMIs were carried by the TCR alpha and TCR beta cDNA libraries that 5'RACE generated with constant-segment primers. One entry per CDR3 protein, called by TCRdb with MiXCR from the 5' RACE reads. Of around 200,000 distinct CDR3 sequences in the sample, about 11% are singletons; the top ten hold roughly 3.2%. Study observations and caveats: Of the contracting clones, CD4+ ones lay mainly in CM and EM, and CD8+ ones in EMRA. Cross-reactive memory seemingly joined, as some responding clones were found in pre-infection memory.

The receptor comes from a young man who had mild COVID-19 (a few samples of this study predate the infection). Cell type and time point are not known. The sequencing input was PBMCs or a T cell subset sorted from them (not recorded which).

This CDR3 is CASSSGRYNEQFF. CDR3 in DNA: TGTGCCAGCAGTTCCGGACGGTACAATGAGCAGTTCTTC. The chain recombines TRBV12-3 or TRBV12-4 with TRBJ2-1, with no clear D. The CDR3 runs to 13 residues. Trimming removed 4 bases from V and 4 bases from J, with 8 bases in between.